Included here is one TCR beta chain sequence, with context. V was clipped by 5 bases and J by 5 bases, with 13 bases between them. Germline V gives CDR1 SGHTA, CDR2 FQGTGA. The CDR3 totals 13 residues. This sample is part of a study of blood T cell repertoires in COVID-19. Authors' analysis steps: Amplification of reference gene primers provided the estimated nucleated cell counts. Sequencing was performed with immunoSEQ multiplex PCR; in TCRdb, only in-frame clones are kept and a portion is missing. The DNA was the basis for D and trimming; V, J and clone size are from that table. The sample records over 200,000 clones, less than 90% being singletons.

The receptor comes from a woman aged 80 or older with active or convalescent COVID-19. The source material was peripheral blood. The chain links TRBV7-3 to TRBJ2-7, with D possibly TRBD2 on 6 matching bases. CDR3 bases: TGTGCCAGCAGCCCCGGGGAGGACCACGAGCAGTACTTC. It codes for CASSPGEDHEQYF.